This paragraph covers one TCR beta chain sequence. The data stem from a study of blood T cell repertoires in COVID-19. CDR3 length: 13 residues. V shed 0 bases and J shed 8 bases, with 9 bases lying between them. CDR1 and CDR2 from the germline V gene are SGHRS and YFSETQ. In the original processing: Counts of nucleated cells, estimated from reference gene primer amplification, were obtained. Profiled with immunoSEQ multiplex PCR; TCRdb holds only in-frame clones, not every one. For V, J and clone size, that table is used; D and trimming come from the DNA. The table lists approximately 260,000 clones, roughly 87% of them singletons.

The chain is built from TRBV5-1 and TRBJ1-3, with D uncertain. This TCR came from a man aged 55 to 70 who had recovered from COVID-19. The sample taken for sequencing was peripheral blood. CDR3 region: CASSLAGSDTIYF. CDR3 bases: TGCGCCAGCAGCTTGGCCGGGAGCGACACCATATATTTT.